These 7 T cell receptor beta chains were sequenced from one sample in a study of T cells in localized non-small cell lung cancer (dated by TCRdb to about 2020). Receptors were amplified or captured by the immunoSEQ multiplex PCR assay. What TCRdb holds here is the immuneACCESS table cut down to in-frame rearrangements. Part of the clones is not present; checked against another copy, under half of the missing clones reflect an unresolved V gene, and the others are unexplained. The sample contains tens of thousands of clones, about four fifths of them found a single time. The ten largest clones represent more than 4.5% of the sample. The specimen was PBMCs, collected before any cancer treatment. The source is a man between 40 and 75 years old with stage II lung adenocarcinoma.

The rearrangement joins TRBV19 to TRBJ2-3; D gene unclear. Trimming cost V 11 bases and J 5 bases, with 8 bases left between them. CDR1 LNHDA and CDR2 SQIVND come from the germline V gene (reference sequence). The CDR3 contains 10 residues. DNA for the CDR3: TGTGCCCCTTCGGGAGATACGCAGTATTTT. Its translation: CAPSGDTQYF.

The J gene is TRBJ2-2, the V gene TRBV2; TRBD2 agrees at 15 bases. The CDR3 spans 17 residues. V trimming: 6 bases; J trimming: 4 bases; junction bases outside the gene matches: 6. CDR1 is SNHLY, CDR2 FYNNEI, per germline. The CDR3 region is CASSGTSGRLATGELFF. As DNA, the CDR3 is TGTGCCAGCAGCGGGACTAGCGGGAGGCTGGCCACCGGGGAGCTGTTTTTT.

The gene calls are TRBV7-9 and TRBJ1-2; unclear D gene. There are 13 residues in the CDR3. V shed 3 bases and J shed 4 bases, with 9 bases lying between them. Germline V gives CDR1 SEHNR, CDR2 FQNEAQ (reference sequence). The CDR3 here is CASSFLEGYGYTF. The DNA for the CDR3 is TGTGCCAGCAGCTTCCTAGAGGGCTATGGCTACACCTTC.

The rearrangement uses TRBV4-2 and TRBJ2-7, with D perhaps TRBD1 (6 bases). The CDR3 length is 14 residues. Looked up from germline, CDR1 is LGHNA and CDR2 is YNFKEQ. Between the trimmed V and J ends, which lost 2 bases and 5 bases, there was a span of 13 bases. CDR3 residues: CASSQSHGTNEQYF. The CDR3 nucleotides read TGTGCCAGCAGCCAATCTCACGGGACAAACGAGCAGTACTTC.

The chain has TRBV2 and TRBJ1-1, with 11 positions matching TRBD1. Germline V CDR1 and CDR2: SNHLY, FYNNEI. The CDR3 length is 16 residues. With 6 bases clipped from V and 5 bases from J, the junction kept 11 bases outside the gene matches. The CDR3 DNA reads TGTGCCAGCAGGTGGAGGGACAGGGGGAGGGGGACTGAAGCTTTCTTT. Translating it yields CASRWRDRGRGTEAFF.

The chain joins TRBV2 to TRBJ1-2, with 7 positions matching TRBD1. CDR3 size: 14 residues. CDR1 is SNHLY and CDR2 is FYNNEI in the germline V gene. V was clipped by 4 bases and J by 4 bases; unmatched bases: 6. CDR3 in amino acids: CASSGSGTAYGYTF. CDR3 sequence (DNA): TGTGCCAGCAGTGGGTCCGGGACAGCCTATGGCTACACCTTC. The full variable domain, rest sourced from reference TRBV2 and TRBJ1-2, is EPEVTQTPSHQVTQMGQEVILRCVPISNHLYFYWYRQILGQKVEFLVSFYNNEISEKSEIFDDQFSVERPDGSNFTLKIRSTKLEDSAMYFCASSGSGTAYGYTFGSGTRLTVV.

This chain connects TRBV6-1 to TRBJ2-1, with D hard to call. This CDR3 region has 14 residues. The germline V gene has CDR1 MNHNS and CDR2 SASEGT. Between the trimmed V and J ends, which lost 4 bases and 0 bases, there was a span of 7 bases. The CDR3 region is CASSVADSYNEQFF. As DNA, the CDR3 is TGTGCCAGCAGTGTAGCTGACTCCTACAATGAGCAGTTCTTC.